This TCR beta chain was retrieved from a study of OX40 agonist ivuxolimab in advanced cancers. Study details: Ivuxolimab, an antibody that agonizes OX40 (CD134), was administered to the patients. Hepatocellular carcinoma, melanoma, renal cell or head and neck cancer affected the dose-escalation patients. Overall study results and limits: Partial responders treated at 0.1-3.0 mg/kg exhibited clonal expansion among the lowest measured. CD8+ T cells averaged more expanded clones than CD4+.

The CDR3 consists of 13 residues. The germline V gene encodes CDR1 KGHSH and CDR2 LQKENI. The V end lost 4 bases, the J end lost 3 bases, and 10 bases lay between the germline ends. Of note for this clone: The antigen remains unidentified.

Data came from immunoSEQ multiplex PCR; TCRdb stores just in-frame clones and leaves some out. The sample contains 80,000 to 100,000 clones, around 86% of which appear only once. This TCR derives from an adult with an advanced solid tumor such as melanoma, head and neck, liver or kidney cancer. This chain joins TRBV18 and TRBJ2-7; D remains ambiguous. The starting material was CD4+ or CD8+ T cells sorted from blood, obtained in a trial of the OX40 agonist ivuxolimab. The chain's CDR3 is CASSRGVGYEQYF. In nucleotides, the CDR3 is TGTGCCAGCTCACGTGGGGTAGGCTACGAGCAGTACTTC. Together with reference TRBV18 and TRBJ2-7, the CDR3 gives the full variable domain: NAGVMQNPRHLVRRRGQEARLRCSPMKGHSHVYWYRQLPEEGLKFMVYLQKENIIDESGMPKERFSAEFPKEGPSILRIQQVVRGDSAAYFCASSRGVGYEQYFGPGTRLTVT.